Following are 29 T cell receptor beta chains from one sample sequenced in a study of early T cells in non-severe SARS-CoV-2 infection. From the 5' RACE reads, TCRdb called clonotypes with MiXCR, one entry per CDR3 protein. In the table there are under 70,000 distinct CDR3 sequences, 5.9% of which are singletons. Sequencing was performed on whole blood, taken at baseline. The receptors derive from an adult who was a healthcare worker with PCR-confirmed SARS-CoV-2 infection or an uninfected control (not recorded which).

This clonotype was seen many times. The chain links TRBV27 to TRBJ1-1; 7 bases line up with TRBD1. CDR3 length equals 14 residues. Germline CDR1 and CDR2: MNHEY and SMNVEV (reference sequence). Losses at the gene ends were 5 bases for V and 4 bases for J; bases not matched to a gene: 7. The CDR3 reads CASSLQGKGTEAFF. CDR3 bases: TGTGCCAGCAGTCTACAGGGGAAAGGCACTGAAGCTTTCTTT.

The chain uses TRBV7-9 and TRBJ2-7; 9 bases fit TRBD1. Germline CDR1 SEHNR, CDR2 FQNEAQ (reference sequence). The J segment lost 3 bases and the V segment lost 4 bases, leaving 10 bases of the junction unmatched. The CDR3 sequence is 16 residues long. Here the CDR3 DNA reads TGTGCCAGCAGCTCATACCGGGACAGGGTCTTCTACGAGCAGTACTTC. Translating gives CASSSYRDRVFYEQYF.

The table lists this clonotype with many counts. The V gene is TRBV5-1, the J gene TRBJ1-3, with D maybe TRBD1 (6 bases). The germline V and J ends were trimmed by 6 bases and 0 bases, with 10 bases remaining between them. The CDR3 has 14 amino acids. In germline, CDR1 is SGHRS, CDR2 YFSETQ. The CDR3 DNA follows: TGCGCCAGCAAGGACAGCGACTCTGGAAACACCATATATTTT. Its translation is CASKDSDSGNTIYF.

This clonotype was counted many times. This sequence joins TRBV12-3 or TRBV12-4 and TRBJ1-2, with D tentatively TRBD1 (5 bases). V lost 6 bases to trimming and J lost 2 bases, with 10 bases between them. CDR3 size: 13 residues. CDR3 nucleotide sequence: TGTGCCAGCAGCGGGACGGGGAACTATGGCTACACCTTC. Amino acid sequence: CASSGTGNYGYTF.

V usage is TRBV6-5 and J usage is TRBJ1-4; D is unclear. The CDR3 is 13 amino acids. Germline CDR1 is MNHEY and CDR2 is SVGAGI. V was clipped by 6 bases and J by 8 bases, with 13 bases between them. The chain's CDR3 is CASSLKQWEKLFF. The DNA for the CDR3 is TGTGCCAGCAGCTTAAAACAGTGGGAAAAACTGTTTTTT.

This clonotype was observed at least ten times. The genes are TRBV24-1 and TRBJ2-3; possibly TRBD1 or TRBD2 for D (5 bases each). This CDR3 is 17 amino acids long. Germline-derived CDR1 and CDR2 are KGHDR and SFDVKD. V was pared by 3 bases and J by 0 bases, with 15 bases between. CDR3: CATSDGDGWGSTDTQYF. As DNA, the CDR3 is TGTGCCACCAGTGATGGGGACGGGTGGGGGAGCACAGATACGCAGTATTTT.

This clonotype was observed many times. V gene TRBV12-3 or TRBV12-4 combines with J gene TRBJ1-4, with 10 positions matching TRBD1. The CDR3 covers 16 residues. With V trimmed by 7 bases and J by 7 bases, 12 bases remained unmatched. The CDR3 loop is CASTLFVGTGVEKLFF. The CDR3 DNA reads TGTGCCAGCACCCTGTTTGTGGGGACAGGGGTTGAAAAACTGTTTTTT.

This clonotype showed up many times. V is TRBV12-3 or TRBV12-4 and J is TRBJ2-7, with 7 bases fitting TRBD1. Trimming cost V 3 bases and J 2 bases; bases outside gene matches: 7. The CDR3 loop spans 15 amino acids. CDR3 residues: CASSFQGVVPYEQYF. Here the CDR3 DNA reads TGTGCCAGCAGTTTCCAGGGGGTAGTACCCTACGAGCAGTACTTC.

This clonotype was recorded at least ten times. The chain couples TRBV10-3 to TRBJ2-7; the match to TRBD2 covers 15 bases. CDR3 length equals 16 residues. V lost 2 bases to trimming and J lost 12 bases; unmatched junction nucleotides: 11. Germline assignment: CDR1 ENHRY and CDR2 SYGVKD. CDR3 in amino acids: CAISEPGTSGRLGPYF. As DNA, the CDR3 is TGTGCCATCAGTGAGCCCGGGACTAGCGGGAGGCTTGGGCCGTACTTC.

The rearrangement joins TRBV4-3 to TRBJ2-2; 8 bases map to TRBD2. CDR3 size: 16 residues. Trimming took 4 bases from V and 0 from J; bases not matched to a gene: 4. The germline CDR1 and CDR2 sequences are LGHNA and YSLEER. The CDR3 DNA follows: TGCGCCAGCAGCCCCAGACTAGCGACGAACACCGGGGAGCTGTTTTTT. Translating gives CASSPRLATNTGELFF.

This clonotype occurred a few times. The CDR3: CSYGRGSETQYF. The CDR3 nucleotides read TGCAGCTACGGGAGGGGGTCAGAGACCCAGTACTTC. The V and J genes are TRBV29-1 and TRBJ2-5; 8 positions match TRBD2. The junction had 6 bases not matched to a gene; V was cut back by 8 bases and J by 4 bases. The CDR3 covers 12 residues. Germline V lookup: CDR1 SQVTM, CDR2 ANQGSEA.

J is TRBJ2-2 and V is TRBV10-3, with 8 bases lining up with TRBD1. CDR3 length equals 13 residues. Germline loops: CDR1 ENHRY, CDR2 SYGVKD. V dropped 10 bases and J dropped 5; count of bases not matched to a gene: 6. As DNA, the CDR3 is TGTGCCACCGGGACAGGAGGAACCGGGGAGCTGTTTTTT. This sequence encodes CATGTGGTGELFF.

There are many counts of this clonotype. The genes are TRBV9 and TRBJ2-3; 8 bases map to TRBD2. Germline V gives CDR1 SGDLS, CDR2 YYNGEE. The CDR3 loop spans 16 amino acids. V shed 2 bases, J shed 3 bases, and the junction held 8 bases outside the gene matches. CDR3 residues: CASSVTTGGHTDTQYF. DNA for the CDR3: TGTGCCAGCAGCGTGACGACGGGGGGGCATACAGATACGCAGTATTTT.

In its sample, this clonotype was seen many times. For the CDR3, the DNA is TGCAGCGTTGAACTACGACAGGGTTTAAAGGCCGAGACCCAGTACTTC. Protein sequence: CSVELRQGLKAETQYF. This chain connects TRBV29-1 to TRBJ2-5; 7 nucleotides agree with TRBD1. Trimming at V came to 2 bases and at J to 5 bases, leaving 14 bases not matched to a gene. In germline, CDR1 is SQVTM, CDR2 ANQGSEA. The CDR3 consists of 16 residues. The full variable domain, with the rest looked up from reference TRBV29-1 and TRBJ2-5, is SAVISQKPSRDICQRGTSLTIQCQVDSQVTMMFWYRQQPGQSLTLIATANQGSEATYESGFVIDKFPISRPNLTFSTLTVSNMSPEDSSIYLCSVELRQGLKAETQYFGPGTRLLVL.

This clonotype was seen only a few times. The rearrangement joins TRBV28 to TRBJ2-7; D possibly uses TRBD1 or TRBD2 (5 bases each). The CDR3 totals 15 residues. Germline assignment: CDR1 MDHEN and CDR2 SYDVKM. Trimming shortened V by 4 bases and J by 8 bases, and 21 bases separated the two germline ends. The chain's CDR3 is CASSSGPGPGEKQYF. CDR3 sequence (DNA): TGTGCCAGCAGTTCCGGCCCGGGACCCGGGGAAAAGCAGTACTTC.

This chain joins TRBV7-8 and TRBJ1-6; D not resolved. Germline-derived CDR1 and CDR2 are SGHVS and FQNEAQ. CDR3 size: 16 residues. Trimming took 3 bases from V and 1 from J, leaving 10 bases between them. The CDR3 nucleotides are TGTGCCAGCAGCTTCGGAGGGCGGTCCTATAATTCACCCCTCCACTTT. Protein product: CASSFGGRSYNSPLHF.

This clonotype was detected many times. V usage is TRBV30 and J usage is TRBJ2-3; TRBD1 is a possible D gene (6 bases). The CDR3 totals 14 residues. Trimming took 4 bases from V and 3 from J, leaving 14 bases between them. In germline, CDR1 is GTSNPN, CDR2 SVGIG (reference sequence). CDR3 in DNA: TGTGCCTGGACCAAGGGGGATGATACAGATACGCAGTATTTT. This encodes CAWTKGDDTDTQYF.

In this sample, this clonotype turned up many times. The chain has TRBV28 and TRBJ2-7; the D is unclear. CDR1 is MDHEN and CDR2 is SYDVKM in the germline V gene. The V end lost 2 bases, the J end lost 2 bases, and 13 bases lay between the germline ends. The CDR3 has 15 residues. The CDR3 DNA reads TGTGCCAGCAGTTTAGGCGCAGGCCTCACCTACGAGCAGTACTTC. It translates to CASSLGAGLTYEQYF. The entire variable domain, with the rest obtained from reference TRBV28 and TRBJ2-7, is as follows: DVKVTQSSRYLVKRTGEKVFLECVQDMDHENMFWYRQDPGLGLRLIYFSYDVKMKEKGDIPEGYSVSREKKERFSLILESASTNQTSMYLCASSLGAGLTYEQYFGPGTRLTVT.

This clonotype is categorized as medium-sized. The rearrangement joins TRBV7-6 to TRBJ1-1; D unclear. V dropped 2 bases and J dropped 4 bases, with 8 bases sitting between them. CDR3 size: 13 residues. CDR1 is SGHVS, CDR2 FNYEAQ, per germline. The CDR3 DNA reads TGTGCCAGCAGCTTAAGTACGCTCACTGAAGCTTTCTTT. Encoded protein: CASSLSTLTEAFF.

This clonotype has a handful of counts. Here the CDR3 reads CASRSDGVPNYGYTF. The CDR3 DNA is TGTGCCAGCAGATCGGACGGAGTGCCTAACTATGGCTACACCTTC. The chain joins TRBV6-1 to TRBJ1-2; no definite D call. V lost 6 bases to trimming and J lost 0 bases, with 14 bases between them. The CDR3 is 15 residues long. CDR1 and CDR2 (germline): MNHNS, SASEGT.

This clonotype has a count of ten or more. The V gene is TRBV18, the J gene TRBJ2-7, with D tentatively TRBD2 (6 bases). The ends were cut back, 4 bases at V and 2 bases at J, with 12 bases in the middle. This CDR3 has 14 amino acids. Germline V lookup: CDR1 KGHSH, CDR2 LQKENI. Here the CDR3 reads CASSLGEEAYEQYF. The CDR3 coding sequence is TGTGCCAGCTCACTCGGGGAGGAAGCCTACGAGCAGTACTTC.

This clonotype occurred a few times. The chain recombines TRBV7-9 with TRBJ1-1, with TRBD1 matching 9 bases. This CDR3 contains 13 residues. Losses at the gene ends were 5 bases for V and 7 bases for J; bases not matched to a gene: 5. Germline-derived CDR1 and CDR2 are SEHNR and FQNEAQ (reference sequence). CDR3 in DNA: TGTGCCAGCAGCGCACAGGGGGCCGGTGAAGCTTTCTTT. Its translation: CASSAQGAGEAFF.

The chain carries TRBV6-5 and TRBJ2-7; D might be TRBD1 (6 bases). The CDR3 spans 13 residues. V shed 5 bases and J shed 3 bases, with 11 bases lying between them. Looked up from germline, CDR1 is MNHEY and CDR2 is SVGAGI. The CDR3 DNA is TGTGCCAGCAGTACGGACAGCCTCTACGAGCAGTACTTC. Encoded protein: CASSTDSLYEQYF.

This clonotype was detected only a few times. The chain recombines TRBV4-3 with TRBJ2-3, with 8 positions matching TRBD2. The CDR3 is made up of 14 amino acids. V dropped 3 bases and J dropped 15; count of bases not matched to a gene: 14. Germline CDR1 reads LGHNA; CDR2 reads YSLEER. CDR3 protein: CASSHSGGGRPTYF. DNA for the CDR3: TGCGCCAGCAGCCACTCCGGCGGCGGGAGGCCGACTTATTTT.

In its sample, this clonotype was seen many times. The chain combines TRBV29-1 with TRBJ2-1; a possible D gene is TRBD1 (6 bases). V was shortened by 2 bases and J by 2 bases, with 16 bases between the two germline ends. The CDR3 contains 16 residues. Looked up from germline, CDR1 is SQVTM and CDR2 is ANQGSEA. The CDR3: CSVEWQGRIAYNEQFF. As DNA, the CDR3 is TGCAGCGTTGAATGGCAGGGGCGAATAGCCTACAATGAGCAGTTCTTC.

This clonotype occurred many times. The chain has TRBV7-2 and TRBJ1-5; 7 bases agree with TRBD1. Germline V CDR1 and CDR2: SGHTA, FQGNSA. The CDR3 totals 13 residues. The junction had 2 bases not matched to a gene; V was cut back by 4 bases and J by 5 bases. CDR3 region: CASSSQGDQPQHF. The DNA of the CDR3 is TGTGCCAGCAGCTCGCAGGGGGATCAGCCCCAGCATTTT.

This chain joins TRBV12-3 or TRBV12-4 and TRBJ2-7, with D maybe TRBD1 (5 bases). V was pared by 2 bases and J by 4 bases, with 6 bases between. The CDR3 covers 12 residues. CDR3 loop: CASSLRQYEQYF. The CDR3 DNA follows: TGTGCCAGCAGTTTACGACAGTACGAGCAGTACTTC.

This clonotype has ten or more counts. CDR3 region: CASSLAGTGETDTQYF. The DNA of the CDR3 is TGTGCCAGCAGCTTAGCTGGGACAGGGGAGACAGATACGCAGTATTTT. J is TRBJ2-3 and V is TRBV13; the match to TRBD1 covers 10 bases. The germline CDR1 and CDR2 sequences are PRHDT and FYEKMQ (reference sequence). V lost 1 base and J lost 3; bases outside the gene matches: 4. This CDR3 contains 16 residues.

There are a few counts of this clonotype. The DNA of the CDR3 is TGTGCCAGCAGTTTGCAGGCGAGTCTCAATGAGCAGTTCTTC. Its protein product is CASSLQASLNEQFF. This chain connects TRBV28 to TRBJ2-1; D is uncertain. The CDR3 consists of 14 residues. The germline V and J ends were trimmed by 3 bases and 6 bases, with 12 bases remaining between them. Per the germline V gene, CDR1 is MDHEN and CDR2 is SYDVKM.